These 18 T cell receptor beta chains share one sample of origin, sequenced in a study of cytomegalovirus exposure and HLA in healthy donors. A multiplex PCR was run with 60 Vbeta primers and 13 Jbeta primers. Clones were read by immunoSEQ multiplex PCR, and TCRdb kept only the in-frame ones, dropping some. The sample records approximately 160,000 clones, 77% being singletons. Sequencing input: PBMCs. These receptor sequences come from a woman aged 40 to 50 in good health and CMV-seropositive.

V usage is TRBV14 and J usage is TRBJ1-1; 8 bases align to TRBD1. The trim removed 4 bases at V and 8 bases at J, leaving 3 bases unmatched. Germline V gene sequence: CDR1 SGHDN, CDR2 FVKESK. There are 12 residues in the CDR3. The CDR3 sequence: CASSRTGIEAFF. The DNA for the CDR3 is TGTGCCAGCAGCCGGACAGGGATAGAAGCTTTCTTT. The full variable domain, its missing parts supplied by reference TRBV14 and TRBJ1-1, is EAGVTQFPSHSVIEKGQTVTLRCDPISGHDNLYWYRRVMGKEIKFLLHFVKESKQDESGMPNNRFLAERTGGTYSTLKVQPAELEDSGVYFCASSRTGIEAFFGQGTRLTVV.

This chain uses TRBV7-2 with TRBJ2-3; D unclear. V gave up 1 base and J gave up 0 bases, with 8 bases separating them. CDR1 and CDR2 (germline): SGHTA, FQGNSA. This CDR3 is 15 amino acids long. Here the CDR3 reads CASSLDSSSTDTQYF. The CDR3 region has the DNA TGTGCCAGCAGCTTAGACAGTTCTAGCACAGATACGCAGTATTTT.

Note on this clone: Different DNA sequences within this sample yield the same CDR3. CDR3 sequence reads: CASGRVNTEAFF. CDR3 coding DNA: TGTGCCAGCGGCCGGGTGAACACTGAAGCTTTCTTT. This chain uses TRBV6-1 with TRBJ1-1; D is ambiguous. V dropped 8 bases and J dropped 0 bases, with 7 bases sitting between them. Germline V CDR1 and CDR2: MNHNS, SASEGT. The CDR3 contains 12 residues.

The chain carries TRBV14 and TRBJ2-5, with 7 nucleotides matching TRBD1. The V and J ends lost 4 bases and 5 bases, in that order; junction bases with no gene match: 19. The CDR3 has 18 residues. CDR1 and CDR2 from the germline V gene are SGHDN and FVKESK. CDR3 residues: CASSRGFGSPGGTETQYF. DNA for the CDR3: TGTGCCAGCAGCCGGGGGTTCGGCTCACCAGGGGGTACGGAGACCCAGTACTTC.

V gene TRBV5-6 combines with J gene TRBJ2-2; D remains unclear. Germline V gene lookup returns CDR1 SGHDT and CDR2 YYEEEE. This CDR3 is built from 18 residues. Trimming cost V 9 bases and J 1 base, with 25 bases left between them. The CDR3 DNA sequence: TGTGCCAACTTCCCTCCCACGTACCCAAAAATGAACACCGGGGAGCTGTTTTTT. Translating it yields CANFPPTYPKMNTGELFF.

The chain is built from TRBV4-3 and TRBJ2-7; TRBD1 matches 7 bases. With V trimmed by 0 bases and J by 0 bases, 8 bases remained unmatched. The CDR3 consists of 17 residues. Germline V gene sequence: CDR1 LGHNA, CDR2 YSLEER. Here the CDR3 DNA reads TGCGCCAGCAGCCAAGATATGGGGACAGCTAGCTCCTACGAGCAGTACTTC. Its translation: CASSQDMGTASSYEQYF.

As DNA, the CDR3 is TGTGCCAGCAGTGACCGAGCAGCGCTCACCTACGAGCAGTACTTC. It is translated as CASSDRAALTYEQYF. The chain uses TRBV6-4 and TRBJ2-7; D is uncertain. The V and J ends lost 2 bases and 2 bases respectively, with 13 bases between them. The CDR3 runs to 15 residues. Germline V gene data show CDR1 as MRHNA and CDR2 as SNTAGT.

This chain connects TRBV18 to TRBJ1-5; possible D gene TRBD1, 6 bases. CDR3 length: 15 amino acids. Germline lookup yields CDR1 KGHSH and CDR2 LQKENI. V lost 4 bases and J lost 7, with 17 bases in between. The CDR3 DNA follows: TGTGCCAGCTCACTCGGGGGGCAGGAGAGACAGCCCCAGCATTTT. Protein product: CASSLGGQERQPQHF.

The chain is built from TRBV28 and TRBJ2-7, with 8 bases that match TRBD1. This CDR3 is built from 15 residues. The junction had 8 bases not matched to a gene; V was cut back by 7 bases and J by 0 bases. Germline CDR1 and CDR2: MDHEN and SYDVKM. The chain's CDR3 is CASNSATGASYEQYF. DNA of the CDR3: TGTGCCAGCAATTCGGCGACAGGGGCCTCCTACGAGCAGTACTTC.

The CDR3: CASSFDPGQRTDTQYF. The DNA for the CDR3 is TGTGCCAGCAGTTTTGATCCTGGCCAACGCACAGATACGCAGTATTTT. The chain has TRBV28 and TRBJ2-3, with D uncertain. Germline V gives CDR1 MDHEN, CDR2 SYDVKM. Between the trimmed V and J ends, which lost 3 bases and 1 base, there was a span of 14 bases. CDR3 length: 16 amino acids. The variable domain in full, completed from reference TRBV28 and TRBJ2-3, reads DVKVTQSSRYLVKRTGEKVFLECVQDMDHENMFWYRQDPGLGLRLIYFSYDVKMKEKGDIPEGYSVSREKKERFSLILESASTNQTSMYLCASSFDPGQRTDTQYFGPGTRLTVL.

The CDR3 DNA follows: TGTGCCAGCAGCAAAGCCTTCCAGGGGACAGGGGTGAACGAGCAGTACTTC. Translating gives CASSKAFQGTGVNEQYF. This chain uses TRBV7-2 with TRBJ2-7; 10 nucleotides align to TRBD1. The CDR3 covers 17 residues. V dropped 5 bases and J dropped 5; count of bases not matched to a gene: 15. Germline V gene lookup returns CDR1 SGHTA and CDR2 FQGNSA.

About this clone: Other DNA variants within this sample encode the same CDR3. V usage is TRBV29-1 and J usage is TRBJ2-1; TRBD1 agrees at 10 bases. With 4 bases clipped from V and 4 bases from J, the junction kept 1 base outside the gene matches. Germline V CDR1 and CDR2: SQVTM, ANQGSEA. CDR3 length equals 13 residues. The CDR3, as DNA: TGCAGCGTTGGGACAGGGGGGTACAATGAGCAGTTCTTC. The encoded protein is CSVGTGGYNEQFF.

The chain is built from TRBV7-2 and TRBJ2-5, with 10 bases matching TRBD1. The ends lost 3 bases at V and 4 bases at J; junction bases unmatched: 8. Germline V lookup: CDR1 SGHTA, CDR2 FQGNSA. The CDR3 totals 16 residues. The CDR3, as DNA: TGTGCCAGCAGCTTGGCCGGACAGGGGGGCGGAGAGACCCAGTACTTC. It codes for CASSLAGQGGGETQYF.

This chain joins TRBV10-3 and TRBJ1-6; D may be TRBD1 (6 bases). The germline gives CDR1 ENHRY, CDR2 SYGVKD. Trimming left V 3 bases short and J 13 bases short, with 13 bases between. This CDR3 region has 13 residues. The CDR3: CAISDYRASPLHF. The CDR3 DNA follows: TGTGCCATCAGTGATTACAGGGCCTCGCCCCTCCACTTT.

The chain couples TRBV18 to TRBJ1-6, with D possibly matching TRBD1 (5 bases). The CDR3 loop spans 13 amino acids. The germline V gene has CDR1 KGHSH and CDR2 LQKENI. Trimming cost V 6 bases and J 7 bases, with 10 bases left between them. This CDR3 reads CASSADKNSPLHF. The CDR3 DNA follows: TGTGCCAGCTCCGCGGACAAGAATTCACCCCTCCACTTT.

The CDR3 reads CASSLIPGETQYF. The CDR3 DNA reads as TGTGCCAGCAGCCTAATCCCCGGAGAGACCCAGTACTTC. The chain combines TRBV5-4 with TRBJ2-5; D gene unclear. Germline V gene sequence: CDR1 SGHNT, CDR2 YYREEE (reference sequence). Trimming removed 4 bases from V and 4 bases from J, with 11 bases in between. The CDR3 is 13 residues long.

This chain connects TRBV6-5 to TRBJ1-1; tentatively, D is TRBD1 (5 bases). The germline V gene has CDR1 MNHEY and CDR2 SVGAGI. V was trimmed by 0 bases and J by 1 base, leaving 6 bases between them. The CDR3 is 14 amino acids. CDR3 in DNA: TGTGCCAGCAGTTACTCGCAGGGGAACACTGAAGCTTTCTTT. This encodes CASSYSQGNTEAFF.

The V and J genes are TRBV4-3 and TRBJ2-6, with D maybe TRBD2 (7 bases). Germline V gene sequence: CDR1 LGHNA, CDR2 YSLEER. This CDR3 region has 18 residues. Trimming stripped 0 bases from V and 1 base from J, with 13 bases between. This CDR3 reads CASSQEVGRGSGANVLTF. Here the CDR3 DNA reads TGCGCCAGCAGCCAAGAGGTAGGGAGGGGGTCTGGGGCCAACGTCCTGACTTTC.